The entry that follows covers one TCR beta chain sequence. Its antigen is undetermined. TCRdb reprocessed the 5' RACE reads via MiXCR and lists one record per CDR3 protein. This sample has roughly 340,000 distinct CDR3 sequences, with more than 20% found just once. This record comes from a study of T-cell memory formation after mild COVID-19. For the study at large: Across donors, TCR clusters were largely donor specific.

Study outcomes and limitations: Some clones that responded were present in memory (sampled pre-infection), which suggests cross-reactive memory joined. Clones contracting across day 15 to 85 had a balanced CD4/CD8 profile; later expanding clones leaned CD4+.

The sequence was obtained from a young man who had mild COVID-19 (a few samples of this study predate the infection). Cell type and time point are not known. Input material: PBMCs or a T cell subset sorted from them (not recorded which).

CDR3 sequence (DNA): TGTGCCAGCAGCTTAGTATCTAGCGGGGGATACAATGAGCAGTTCTTC. Protein sequence: CASSLVSSGGYNEQFF. The chain recombines TRBV7-9 with TRBJ2-1, with 10 bases matching TRBD2. Germline CDR1 SEHNR, CDR2 FQNEAQ (reference sequence). V lost 1 base to trimming and J lost 4 bases; unmatched junction nucleotides: 4. This CDR3 is 16 amino acids long.